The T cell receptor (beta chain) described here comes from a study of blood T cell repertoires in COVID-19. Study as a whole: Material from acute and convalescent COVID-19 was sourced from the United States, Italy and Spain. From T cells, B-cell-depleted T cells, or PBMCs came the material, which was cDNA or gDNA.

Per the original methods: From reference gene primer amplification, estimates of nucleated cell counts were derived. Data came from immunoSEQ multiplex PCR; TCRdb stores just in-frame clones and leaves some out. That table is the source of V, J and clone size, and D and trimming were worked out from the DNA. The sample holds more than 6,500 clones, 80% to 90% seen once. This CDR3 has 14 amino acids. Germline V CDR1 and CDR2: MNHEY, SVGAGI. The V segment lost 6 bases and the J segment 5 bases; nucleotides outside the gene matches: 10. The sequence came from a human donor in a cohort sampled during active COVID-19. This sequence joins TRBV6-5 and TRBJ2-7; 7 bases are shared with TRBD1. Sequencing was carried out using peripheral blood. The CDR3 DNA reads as TGTGCCAGCAGCCTTGGACAAGGGGGCCACGAGCAGTACTTC. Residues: CASSLGQGGHEQYF.